This T cell receptor beta chain was captured by sequencing in a study of EBV T-cell therapy then PD-1 blockade in nasopharyngeal carcinoma listed by TCRdb under 2021. Read against the paper, the sample's treatment or condition label means: AdE1-LMPpoly-expanded autologous EBV-specific T-cell therapy followed by anti-PD-1 nivolumab. Genomic DNA was extracted from sorted cells using the Qiagen DNeasy Kit. The immunoSEQ platform was used for deep sequencing of the TCR beta chain. From the authors' description of their analysis: Repertoire data analysis was performed with the immunoSEQ Analyzer software. TCRdb stores this immuneACCESS table with in-frame sequences only. Part of the clones is absent; in the studies checked, under half of the shortfall reflects unresolved V genes, and no reason is known for the rest. V and J calls and clone size are those listed in that table; D and trimming were worked out from the DNA. The table for this sample lists around 23,000 clones; roughly 84% of them were counted only once. Roughly 28% of the sample is held by the ten biggest clonotypes.

In regard to this clone: Its antigen has not been determined. Base qualities are not provided; no much larger clone lies one nucleotide away.

V is reduced by 3 bases and J by 3 bases, leaving a spacing of 9 bases between them. The CDR3 runs 12 amino acids, cysteine and phenylalanine included. Only CDR3 DNA remains: 36 bases, in frame from the first base. The germline V gene (reference sequence) supplies CDR1 DFQATT and CDR2 SNEGSKA. The clonotype originates from a man in his forties with nasopharyngeal carcinoma. The specimen was CD8+ T cells from blood, collected between days 50 and 65 from a patient whose treatment included autologous EBV-specific T cells and nivolumab. In this chain, TRBV20-1 is recombined with TRBJ2-7; a weak D assignment points to TRBD1 (5 bases agree). The CDR3 protein is CSASAGNYEQYF. The DNA reads as follows: TGCAGTGCTAGTGCAGGGAACTACGAGCAGTACTTC.